The clone carrying this TCR beta chain was observed a handful of times. This entry comes from a study of identical twins. The germline CDR1 and CDR2 sequences are DFQATT and SNEGSKA (reference sequence). V was cut by 2 bases and J by 3 bases, with 10 bases left in between. The CDR3 totals 14 residues. Unique molecular identifiers were in the cDNA, with template-switch universal primer binding. TCRdb recomputed calls from the 5' RACE reads with MiXCR, one row per CDR3 protein. Of around 450,000 distinct CDR3 sequences detected, approximately 15% appear once; the ten largest clones hold about 0.52%. Healthy Caucasians alone served as donors. These data are also associated with another study on yellow fever vaccine responses in identical twins.

The chain employs TRBV20-1 and TRBJ2-2; no firm D call. The TCR comes from a woman aged 18-30 years in good health. Sample: CD4+ T cells sorted from blood. The CDR3 loop is CSARPYRHTGELFF. CDR3 DNA sequence: TGCAGTGCTAGACCCTACAGACACACCGGGGAGCTGTTTTTT.